A single sample gave rise to the 19 T cell receptor beta chains below, sequenced in a study of T cells in narcolepsy. The repertoire was sequenced with immunoSEQ multiplex PCR; TCRdb's copy has only in-frame clones and lacks some. Seen here are about 31,000 clones, around 80% observed once, and the top ten hold approximately 1.1%. Input material: CD45RA- memory CD4+ T cells from PBMCs. These receptors were obtained from a human donor with narcolepsy.

The rearrangement links TRBV14 to TRBJ1-2; tentatively, D is TRBD1 (5 bases). V was pared by 1 base and J by 11 bases, with 14 bases between. The CDR3 is 13 residues long. Germline CDR1 is SGHDN and CDR2 is FVKESK. CDR3 loop: CASSQVGTELYTF. The DNA of the CDR3 is TGTGCCAGCAGCCAAGTGGGGACGGAATTATACACCTTC.

The chain links TRBV5-4 to TRBJ2-6; D could derive from TRBD1 or TRBD2 (7 bases each). There are 18 residues in the CDR3. CDR1 SGHNT and CDR2 YYREEE come from the germline V gene (reference sequence). Deletions cut 4 bases from V and 1 base from J, with 18 bases between. CDR3 sequence: CASSQREGANSGANVLTF. The CDR3 DNA sequence: TGTGCCAGCAGCCAAAGGGAGGGGGCGAATTCTGGGGCCAACGTCCTGACTTTC.

The rearrangement uses TRBV11-2 and TRBJ2-1; 8 nucleotides agree with TRBD1. Germline CDR1 SGHAT, CDR2 FQNNGV. V shed 4 bases, J shed 6 bases, and the junction held 2 bases outside the gene matches. CDR3 length: 13 residues. CDR3 DNA sequence: TGTGCCAGCAGCTCCGACAGGGGCAATGAGCAGTTCTTC. Amino acid sequence: CASSSDRGNEQFF. The full variable domain, in which reference TRBV11-2 and TRBJ2-1 provide the parts outside the CDR3, is EAGVAQSPRYKIIEKRQSVAFWCNPISGHATLYWYQQILGQGPKLLIQFQNNGVVDDSQLPKDRFSAERLKGVDSTLKIQPAKLEDSAVYLCASSSDRGNEQFFGPGTRLTVL.

For this clone: Other DNA sequences of this sample code for an identical CDR3. This sequence joins TRBV29-1 and TRBJ1-1; 9 bases align to TRBD1. V lost 7 bases to trimming and J lost 1 base; unmatched junction nucleotides: 4. Germline assignment: CDR1 SQVTM and CDR2 ANQGSEA. The CDR3 runs to 13 residues. The CDR3 DNA reads as TGCAGCGCCCTGGGACAGGGGAACACTGAAGCTTTCTTT. Amino acids: CSALGQGNTEAFF. The full variable domain, in which reference TRBV29-1 and TRBJ1-1 provide the parts outside the CDR3, is SAVISQKPSRDICQRGTSLTIQCQVDSQVTMMFWYRQQPGQSLTLIATANQGSEATYESGFVIDKFPISRPNLTFSTLTVSNMSPEDSSIYLCSALGQGNTEAFFGQGTRLTVV.

The rearrangement uses TRBV5-6 and TRBJ1-5, with D unclear. Germline CDR1 and CDR2: SGHDT and YYEEEE. Trimming pared 2 bases from V and 7 bases from J, leaving 7 bases between. This CDR3 region has 12 residues. The CDR3 nucleotides read TGTGCCAGCAGCTTTCAACGGCAGCCCCAGCATTTT. It yields the protein CASSFQRQPQHF.

This clone was recorded once. This chain joins TRBV7-3 and TRBJ2-3, with 11 bases matching TRBD2. After removal of 5 bases from V and 1 base from J, the junction contained 5 bases not matched to a gene. Looked up from germline, CDR1 is SGHTA and CDR2 is FQGTGA. The length of the CDR3 is 16 residues. The CDR3 bases are TGTGCCAGCAGCGGGGGGACTAGCGGAGGCACAGATACGCAGTATTTT. Its protein is CASSGGTSGGTDTQYF.

This chain connects TRBV19 to TRBJ1-5, with 9 bases identical to TRBD1. With 5 bases clipped from V and 3 bases from J, the junction kept 8 bases outside the gene matches. Germline V lookup: CDR1 LNHDA, CDR2 SQIVND (reference sequence). CDR3 length: 16 amino acids. CDR3 sequence: CASSAGQGPSNQPQHF. The CDR3 coding sequence is TGTGCCAGTAGTGCTGGACAGGGGCCCTCCAATCAGCCCCAGCATTTT.

The V gene is TRBV27, the J gene TRBJ1-1; TRBD1 matches at 8 bases. Per germline, CDR1 MNHEY and CDR2 SMNVEV (reference sequence). After removal of 2 bases from V and 2 bases from J, the junction contained 4 bases not matched to a gene. The CDR3 covers 15 residues. Here the CDR3 DNA reads TGTGCCAGCAGTTTAGCCGGACAGGGAAACACTGAAGCTTTCTTT. The encoded protein is CASSLAGQGNTEAFF.

This chain links TRBV27 with TRBJ1-3, with a tentative D call TRBD1 (5 bases). Trimming shortened V by 5 bases and J by 5 bases, and 10 bases separated the two germline ends. The CDR3 extends over 13 amino acids. Germline-derived CDR1 and CDR2 are MNHEY and SMNVEV (reference sequence). The DNA of the CDR3 is TGTGCCAGCAGTCAAGACAGACGAAACACCATATATTTT. Translated: CASSQDRRNTIYF.

This rearrangement joins TRBV5-1 to TRBJ2-7, with D possibly being TRBD2 (5 bases). The CDR3 has 15 residues. Trimming took off 3 bases at V and 2 bases at J, with 15 bases between the two ends. Germline V gene lookup returns CDR1 SGHRS and CDR2 YFSETQ. The DNA for the CDR3 is TGCGCCAGCAGCTATGGGAGCCACGGGGCCTACGAGCAGTACTTC. It specifies CASSYGSHGAYEQYF.

V usage is TRBV6-4 and J usage is TRBJ2-1; D is unclear. V was shortened by 4 bases and J by 4 bases, with 8 bases between the two germline ends. Germline V gene lookup returns CDR1 MRHNA and CDR2 SNTAGT. There are 13 residues in the CDR3. CDR3 amino acids: CASSATLYNEQFF. The CDR3 DNA reads as TGTGCCAGCAGTGCGACGCTTTACAATGAGCAGTTCTTC.

Here the CDR3 DNA reads TGTGCCAGCCTTTCTATGAACACTGAAGCTTTCTTT. It specifies CASLSMNTEAFF. The chain has TRBV6-5 and TRBJ1-1; D not certain. Trimming pared 8 bases from V and 0 bases from J, leaving 7 bases between. Looked up from germline, CDR1 is MNHEY and CDR2 is SVGAGI. CDR3 length: 12 amino acids.

The rearrangement links TRBV2 to TRBJ1-1; 7 bases align to TRBD1. The J segment lost 1 base and the V segment lost 6 bases, leaving 2 bases of the junction unmatched. In germline, CDR1 is SNHLY, CDR2 FYNNEI. This CDR3 comprises 13 residues. CDR3 DNA sequence: TGTGCCAGCAGGTACAGGGGGAACACTGAAGCTTTCTTT. Translation gives CASRYRGNTEAFF.

The CDR3: CASSPQVGAVGTEAFF. Written as DNA, the CDR3 is TGTGCCAGTAGTCCCCAGGTTGGGGCGGTTGGCACTGAAGCTTTCTTT. This chain links TRBV19 with TRBJ1-1; D may be TRBD1 (5 bases). Trimming shortened V by 5 bases and J by 4 bases, and 20 bases separated the two germline ends. Per germline, CDR1 LNHDA and CDR2 SQIVND (reference sequence). The CDR3 is 16 residues long.

This chain links TRBV6-6 with TRBJ1-6; a weak D match, TRBD1 (6 bases). The V end lost 8 bases, the J end lost 5 bases, and 10 bases lay between the germline ends. This CDR3 contains 13 residues. CDR1 and CDR2 (germline): MNHNY, SVGAGI (reference sequence). CDR3 residues: CASGQRNNSPLHF. The CDR3, as DNA: TGTGCCAGCGGACAGAGAAATAATTCACCCCTCCACTTT.

This clone was recorded only once. The J gene is TRBJ1-1, the V gene TRBV29-1; D might be TRBD1 (6 bases). CDR1 and CDR2 from the germline V gene are SQVTM and ANQGSEA. Trimming took 7 bases from V and 2 from J, leaving 14 bases between them. This CDR3 contains 13 residues. CDR3 in amino acids: CSGRGTTNTEAFF. CDR3 bases: TGCAGCGGTCGAGGGACAACTAACACTGAAGCTTTCTTT. Based on the CDR3 plus reference TRBV29-1 and TRBJ1-1, the full variable domain is SAVISQKPSRDICQRGTSLTIQCQVDSQVTMMFWYRQQPGQSLTLIATANQGSEATYESGFVIDKFPISRPNLTFSTLTVSNMSPEDSSIYLCSGRGTTNTEAFFGQGTRLTVV.

This clone was observed a few times. This chain joins TRBV2 and TRBJ2-3, with D tentatively TRBD1 (6 bases). The V and J ends lost 6 bases and 0 bases respectively, with 13 bases between them. The length of the CDR3 is 15 residues. The germline V gene encodes CDR1 SNHLY and CDR2 FYNNEI. CDR3 amino acids: CASRSDRRSTDTQYF. The CDR3 bases are TGTGCCAGCAGGTCCGACAGGAGAAGCACAGATACGCAGTATTTT.

The J gene is TRBJ1-2, the V gene TRBV2; tentative D call: TRBD1 (6 bases). The CDR3 extends over 14 amino acids. V was shortened by 3 bases and J by 0 bases, with 8 bases between the two germline ends. Germline V gives CDR1 SNHLY, CDR2 FYNNEI. The CDR3 here is CASSEDSSNYGYTF. In DNA form, the CDR3 reads TGTGCCAGCAGTGAGGACAGCTCTAACTATGGCTACACCTTC.

The chain links TRBV7-9 to TRBJ1-5, with D maybe TRBD1 (5 bases). Trimming cost V 3 bases and J 0 bases, with 9 bases left between them. Germline loops: CDR1 SEHNR, CDR2 FQNEAQ (reference sequence). The CDR3 spans 15 residues. CDR3 protein: CASSFGGNSNQPQHF. Here the CDR3 DNA reads TGTGCCAGCAGCTTTGGGGGTAATAGCAATCAGCCCCAGCATTTT.